This T cell receptor (beta chain) was documented in a study of T cell responses to AZD1222 COVID-19 vaccine. Study conclusions and caveats: A rise in Spike-specific TCR breadth and depth followed two AZD1222 doses. It was only 6 or 7 AZD1222 recipients who were seropositive at baseline.

This clone was counted between two and nine times. Its target is not known. Sequencing was performed with immunoSEQ multiplex PCR; in TCRdb, only in-frame clones are kept and a portion is missing. Of about 130,000 clones in the sample, around 90% were seen once. This CDR3 contains 14 residues. Germline assignment: CDR1 MDHEN and CDR2 SYDVKM. V lost 4 bases to trimming and J lost 3 bases, with 10 bases between them. Specimen: peripheral blood, collected on day 0 of MenACWY control vaccination. This chain links TRBV28 with TRBJ1-3; D not certain. The sequence came from an adult in good health. DNA of the CDR3: TGTGCCAGCAGTTCTCTAGGAGGTGGAAACACCATATATTTT. Its protein product is CASSSLGGGNTIYF.